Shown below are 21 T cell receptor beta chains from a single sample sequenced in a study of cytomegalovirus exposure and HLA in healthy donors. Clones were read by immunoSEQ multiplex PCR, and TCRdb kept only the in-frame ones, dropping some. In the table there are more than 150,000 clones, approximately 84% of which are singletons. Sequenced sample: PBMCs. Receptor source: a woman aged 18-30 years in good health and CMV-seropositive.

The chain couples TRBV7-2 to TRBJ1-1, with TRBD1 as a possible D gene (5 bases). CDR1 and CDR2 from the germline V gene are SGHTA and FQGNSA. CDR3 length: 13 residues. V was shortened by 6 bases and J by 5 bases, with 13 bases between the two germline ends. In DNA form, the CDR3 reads TGTGCCAGCAGTCTAGTCAGGGAAACTGAAGCTTTCTTT. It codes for CASSLVRETEAFF.

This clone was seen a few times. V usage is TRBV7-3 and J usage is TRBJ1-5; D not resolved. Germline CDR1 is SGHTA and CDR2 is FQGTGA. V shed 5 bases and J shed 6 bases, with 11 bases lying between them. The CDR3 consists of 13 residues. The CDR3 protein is CASSARFGQPQHF. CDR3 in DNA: TGTGCCAGCAGCGCTAGATTCGGTCAGCCCCAGCATTTT.

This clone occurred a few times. CDR3 amino acids: CASSSGTNTEAFF. As DNA, the CDR3 is TGTGCCAGCAGTTCCGGGACAAACACTGAAGCTTTCTTT. The chain recombines TRBV11-3 with TRBJ1-1, with D tentatively TRBD1 (6 bases). Trimming left V 6 bases short and J 2 bases short, with 10 bases between. The germline gives CDR1 SGHNT, CDR2 YENEEA. CDR3 length equals 13 residues.

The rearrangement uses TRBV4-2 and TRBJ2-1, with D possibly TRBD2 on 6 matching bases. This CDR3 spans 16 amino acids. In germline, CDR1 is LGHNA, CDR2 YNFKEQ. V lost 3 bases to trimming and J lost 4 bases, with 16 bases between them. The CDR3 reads CASSHLRGEEYNEQFF. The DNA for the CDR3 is TGTGCCAGCAGCCACCTTCGCGGGGAGGAATACAATGAGCAGTTCTTC.

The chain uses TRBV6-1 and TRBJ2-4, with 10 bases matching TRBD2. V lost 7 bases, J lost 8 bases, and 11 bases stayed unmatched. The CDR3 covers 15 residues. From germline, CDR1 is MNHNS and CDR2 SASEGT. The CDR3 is CASTRSGGAMYIQYF. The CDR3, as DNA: TGTGCCAGCACCCGGAGCGGGGGGGCGATGTACATTCAGTACTTC.

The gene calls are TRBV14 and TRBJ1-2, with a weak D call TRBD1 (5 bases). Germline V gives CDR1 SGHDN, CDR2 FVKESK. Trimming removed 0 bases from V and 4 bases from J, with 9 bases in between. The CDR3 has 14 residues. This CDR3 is CASSQDRVTYGYTF. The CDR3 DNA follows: TGTGCCAGCAGCCAAGACAGGGTAACCTATGGCTACACCTTC.

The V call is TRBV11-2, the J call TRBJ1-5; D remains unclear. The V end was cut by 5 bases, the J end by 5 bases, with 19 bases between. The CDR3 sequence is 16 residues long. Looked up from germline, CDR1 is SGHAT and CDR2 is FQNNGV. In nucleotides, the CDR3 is TGTGCCAGCAGCCCATCTTGGGCGGGGAAGGATCAGCCCCAGCATTTT. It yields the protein CASSPSWAGKDQPQHF.

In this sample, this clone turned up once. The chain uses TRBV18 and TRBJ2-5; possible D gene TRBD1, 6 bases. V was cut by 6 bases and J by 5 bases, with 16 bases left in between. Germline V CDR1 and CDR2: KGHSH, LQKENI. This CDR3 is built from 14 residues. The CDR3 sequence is CASSAGGRGETQYF. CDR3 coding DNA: TGTGCCAGCTCGGCTGGGGGCAGGGGTGAGACCCAGTACTTC.

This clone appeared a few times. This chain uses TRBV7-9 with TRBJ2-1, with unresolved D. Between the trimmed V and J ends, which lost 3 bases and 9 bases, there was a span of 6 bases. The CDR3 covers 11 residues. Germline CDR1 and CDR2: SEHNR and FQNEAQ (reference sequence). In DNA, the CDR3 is TGTGCCAGCAGCTTCGGTAGTGAGCAGTTCTTC. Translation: CASSFGSEQFF.

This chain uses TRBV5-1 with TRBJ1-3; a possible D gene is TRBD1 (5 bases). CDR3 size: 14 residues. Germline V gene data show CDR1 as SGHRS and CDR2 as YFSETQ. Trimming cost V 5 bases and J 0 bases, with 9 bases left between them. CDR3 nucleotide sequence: TGCGCCAGCAGGGACACCCGCTCTGGAAACACCATATATTTT. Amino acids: CASRDTRSGNTIYF. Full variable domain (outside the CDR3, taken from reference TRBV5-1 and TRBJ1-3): KAGVTQTPRYLIKTRGQQVTLSCSPISGHRSVSWYQQTPGQGLQFLFEYFSETQRNKGNFPGRFSGRQFSNSRSEMNVSTLELGDSALYLCASRDTRSGNTIYFGEGSWLTVV.

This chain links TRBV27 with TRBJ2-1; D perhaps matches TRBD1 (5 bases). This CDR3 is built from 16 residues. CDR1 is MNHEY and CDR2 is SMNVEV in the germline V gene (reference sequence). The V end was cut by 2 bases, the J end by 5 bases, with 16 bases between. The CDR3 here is CASSLLLGAADNEQFF. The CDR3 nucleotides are TGTGCCAGCAGTTTACTCCTAGGGGCGGCTGACAATGAGCAGTTCTTC.

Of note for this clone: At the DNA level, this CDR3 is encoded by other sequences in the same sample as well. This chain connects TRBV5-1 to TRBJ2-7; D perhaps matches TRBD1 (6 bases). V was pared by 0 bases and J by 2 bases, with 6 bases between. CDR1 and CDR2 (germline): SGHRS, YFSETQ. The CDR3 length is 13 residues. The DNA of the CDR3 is TGCGCCAGCAGCTTGGAGGGGGCCTACGAGCAGTACTTC. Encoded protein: CASSLEGAYEQYF.

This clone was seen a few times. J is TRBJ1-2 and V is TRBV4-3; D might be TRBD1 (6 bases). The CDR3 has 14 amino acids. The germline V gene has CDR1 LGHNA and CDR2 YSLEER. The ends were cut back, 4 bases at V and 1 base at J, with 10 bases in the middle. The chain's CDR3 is CASSPDSYNYGYTF. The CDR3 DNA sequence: TGCGCCAGCAGCCCGGACAGCTATAACTATGGCTACACCTTC.

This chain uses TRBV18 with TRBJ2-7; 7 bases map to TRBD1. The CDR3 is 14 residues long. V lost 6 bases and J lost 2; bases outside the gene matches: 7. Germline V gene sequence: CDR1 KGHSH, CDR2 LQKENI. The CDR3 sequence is CASSPNRGAYEQYF. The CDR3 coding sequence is TGTGCCAGCTCGCCGAACAGGGGAGCCTACGAGCAGTACTTC.

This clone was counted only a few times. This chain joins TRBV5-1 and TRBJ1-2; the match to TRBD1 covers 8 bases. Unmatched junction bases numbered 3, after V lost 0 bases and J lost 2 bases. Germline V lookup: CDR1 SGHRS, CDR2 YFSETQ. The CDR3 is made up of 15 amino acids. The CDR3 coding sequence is TGCGCCAGCAGCTTGGCCGGACAGGGAAACTATGGCTACACCTTC. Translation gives CASSLAGQGNYGYTF.

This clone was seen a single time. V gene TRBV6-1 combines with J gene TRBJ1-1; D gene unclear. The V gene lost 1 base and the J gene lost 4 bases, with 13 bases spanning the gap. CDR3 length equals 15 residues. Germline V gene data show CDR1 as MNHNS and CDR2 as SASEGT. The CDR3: CASSEGPRLVTEAFF. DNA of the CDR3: TGTGCCAGCAGTGAAGGACCGAGGCTGGTCACTGAAGCTTTCTTT.

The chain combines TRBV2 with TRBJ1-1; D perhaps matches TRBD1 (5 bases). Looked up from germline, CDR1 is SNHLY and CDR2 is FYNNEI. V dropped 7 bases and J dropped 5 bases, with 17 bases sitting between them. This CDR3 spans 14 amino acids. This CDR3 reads CASIRRGSGTEAFF. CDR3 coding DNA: TGTGCCAGCATTAGGCGGGGCTCAGGAACTGAAGCTTTCTTT.

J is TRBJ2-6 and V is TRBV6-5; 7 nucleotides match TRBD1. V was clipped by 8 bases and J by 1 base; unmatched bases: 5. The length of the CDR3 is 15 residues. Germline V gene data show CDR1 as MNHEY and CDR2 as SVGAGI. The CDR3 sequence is CASGTELSGANVLTF. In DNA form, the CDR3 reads TGTGCCAGCGGGACAGAATTATCTGGGGCCAACGTCCTGACTTTC.

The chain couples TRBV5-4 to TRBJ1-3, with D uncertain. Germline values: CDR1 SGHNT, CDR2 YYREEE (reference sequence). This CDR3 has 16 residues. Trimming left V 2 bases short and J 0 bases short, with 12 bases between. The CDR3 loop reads CASSFLSGDSGNTIYF. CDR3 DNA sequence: TGTGCCAGCAGCTTTTTATCTGGAGACTCTGGAAACACCATATATTTT.

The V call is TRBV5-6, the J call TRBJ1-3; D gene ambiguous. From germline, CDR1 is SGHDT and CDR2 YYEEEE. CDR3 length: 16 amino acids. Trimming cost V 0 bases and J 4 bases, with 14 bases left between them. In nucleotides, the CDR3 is TGTGCCAGCAGCTTGGCCGGGAGGTCGGAAGGAAACACCATATATTTT. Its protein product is CASSLAGRSEGNTIYF.

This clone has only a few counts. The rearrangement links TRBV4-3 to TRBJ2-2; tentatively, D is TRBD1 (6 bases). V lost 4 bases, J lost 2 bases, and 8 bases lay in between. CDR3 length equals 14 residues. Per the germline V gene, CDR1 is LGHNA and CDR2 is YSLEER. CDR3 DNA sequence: TGCGCCAGCAGCCTGGGGGCCAACACCGGGGAGCTGTTTTTT. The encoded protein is CASSLGANTGELFF.